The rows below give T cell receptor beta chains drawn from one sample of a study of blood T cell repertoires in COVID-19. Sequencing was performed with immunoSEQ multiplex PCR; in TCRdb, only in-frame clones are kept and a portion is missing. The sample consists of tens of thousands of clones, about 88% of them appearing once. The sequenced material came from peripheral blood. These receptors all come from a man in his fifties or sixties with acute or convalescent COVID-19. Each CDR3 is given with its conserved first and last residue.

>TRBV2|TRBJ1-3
CASTELFIGSGNTIYF
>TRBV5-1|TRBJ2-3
CASSLGLAGGTSTDTQYF
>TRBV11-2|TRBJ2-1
CASSPLLSGNEQFF
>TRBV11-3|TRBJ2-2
CASSPRGKNTGELFF
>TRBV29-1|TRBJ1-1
CSVEDISYRAFF
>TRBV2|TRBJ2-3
CASRDETGGVANTQYF
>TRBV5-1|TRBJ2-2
CASRGRGANTGELFF
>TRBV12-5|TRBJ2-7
CASGGQAYEQYF
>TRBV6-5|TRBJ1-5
CASTLTGSPNQPQHF
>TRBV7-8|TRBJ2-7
CASSFDRSYEQYF
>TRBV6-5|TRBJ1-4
CASRSGTGDEKLFF
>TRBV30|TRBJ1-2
CAWSKTGGDGYTF
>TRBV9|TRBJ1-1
CASSARGRTEAFF
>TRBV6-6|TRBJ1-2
CASSYGGAPLEGYTF
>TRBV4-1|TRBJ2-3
CASSQEERGTQYF
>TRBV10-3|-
CAISATGTSGGYEQYF
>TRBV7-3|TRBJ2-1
CASSLTNRGGEQFF
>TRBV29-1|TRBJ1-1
CSFRGQFNTEAFF
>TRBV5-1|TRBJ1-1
CASSSGVEAFF
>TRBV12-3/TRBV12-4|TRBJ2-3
CASMDRATDTQYF
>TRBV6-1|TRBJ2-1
CASSEITGGGEQFF
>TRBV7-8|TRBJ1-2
CASSLAPRQGQRDYGYTF
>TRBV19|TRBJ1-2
CASSIDNNYGYTF
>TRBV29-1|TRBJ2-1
CSVRRSGQLGNEQFF
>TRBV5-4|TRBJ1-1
CASSLVRAVGTEAFF
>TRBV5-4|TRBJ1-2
CASSLGGRLIGYTF
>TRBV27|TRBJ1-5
CASRTDRSNQPQHF
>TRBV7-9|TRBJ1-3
CASSFGSSGNTIYF
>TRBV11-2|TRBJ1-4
CASSLAAGSNEKLFF
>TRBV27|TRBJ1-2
CASSFRDSSYGYTF
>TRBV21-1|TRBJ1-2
CASSKDTRFAYGYTF
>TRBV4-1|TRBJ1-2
CASSPPGWQGGYTF
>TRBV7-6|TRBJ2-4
CASSSGALTRDIQYF
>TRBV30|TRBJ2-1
CAWSVGGAYNEQFF
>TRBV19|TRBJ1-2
CASRLQGTVGYTF
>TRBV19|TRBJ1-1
CASSIDRDRSNTEAFF
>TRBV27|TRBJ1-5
CASSLSRSGPQHF
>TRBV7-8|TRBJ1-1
CASSLAPGDTEAFF
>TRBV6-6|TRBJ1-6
CAGRMSSDSPLHF
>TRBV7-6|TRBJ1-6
CASSKSGGANSPLHF
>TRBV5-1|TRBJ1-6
CASSSRGYYNSPLHF
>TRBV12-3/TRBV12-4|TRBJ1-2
CASTQQGNYGYTF
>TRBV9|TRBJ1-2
CASSEQGANYGYTF
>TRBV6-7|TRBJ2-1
CAGLLAGVSYNEQFF
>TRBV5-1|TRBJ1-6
CASSLNPGPDSPLHF
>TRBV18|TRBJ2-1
CASSRLLRGMGEQFF
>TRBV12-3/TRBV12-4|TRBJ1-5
CASSFQGNQPQHF
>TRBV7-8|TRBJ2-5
CASSSGLGLQETQYF
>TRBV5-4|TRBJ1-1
CASSFRQAGTEAFF
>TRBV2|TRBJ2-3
CASRDQTSGVSTDTQYF
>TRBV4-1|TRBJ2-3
CASSQDGQGTTDTQYF
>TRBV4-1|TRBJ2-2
CASSQVPSSPGELFF
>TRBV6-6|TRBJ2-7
CASSSRAGAEQYF